These 5 T cell receptor beta chains were all obtained from the same sample, sequenced in a study of T cell responses to AZD1222 COVID-19 vaccine. Measured with immunoSEQ multiplex PCR; TCRdb has only the in-frame clones, and not every one. This sample has 110,000 to 150,000 clones, with 80% to 90% found just once. The input for sequencing was peripheral blood, taken on day 0 of AZD1222 vaccination. Receptor source: an adult in good health.

The CDR3 sequence: CATERVSSANYGYTF. The CDR3 bases are TGTGCCACCGAGAGGGTCAGTTCAGCTAACTATGGCTACACCTTC. The V call is TRBV15, the J call TRBJ1-2; no clear D gene. The germline CDR1 and CDR2 sequences are LNHNV and YYDKDF (reference sequence). V was clipped by 8 bases and J by 0 bases, with 16 bases between them. CDR3 size: 15 residues. The variable domain in full, completed from reference TRBV15 and TRBJ1-2, reads DAMVIQNPRYQVTQFGKPVTLSCSQTLNHNVMYWYQQKSSQAPKLLFHYYDKDFNNEADTPDNFQSRRPNTSFCFLDIRSPGLGDTAMYLCATERVSSANYGYTFGSGTRLTVV.

This chain joins TRBV5-1 and TRBJ1-4; TRBD1 is a possible D gene (5 bases). CDR1 is SGHRS, CDR2 YFSETQ, per germline. There are 14 residues in the CDR3. V dropped 2 bases and J dropped 4 bases, with 9 bases sitting between them. DNA for the CDR3: TGCGCCAGCAGCTTAGGACAAGTTAATGAAAAACTGTTTTTT. Protein product: CASSLGQVNEKLFF.

The CDR3 sequence: CASSETGTAEQFF. In DNA form, the CDR3 reads TGTGCCAGCAGTGAAACGGGGACGGCTGAGCAGTTCTTC. The V gene is TRBV6-1, the J gene TRBJ2-1; tentatively, D is TRBD1 or TRBD2 (5 bases each). Germline CDR1 reads MNHNS; CDR2 reads SASEGT. This CDR3 has 13 residues. V was pared by 2 bases and J by 9 bases, with 11 bases between.

This clone was picked up one time. The J gene is TRBJ2-7, the V gene TRBV18; D remains ambiguous. The V gene's germline CDR1 is KGHSH and CDR2 LQKENI. The germline V and J ends were trimmed by 0 bases and 5 bases, with 14 bases remaining between them. CDR3 length: 15 residues. The CDR3 coding sequence is TGTGCCAGCTCACCACCGGGCGGCCTACTTAACGAGCAGTACTTC. Its protein product is CASSPPGGLLNEQYF.

The J gene is TRBJ2-6, the V gene TRBV5-4; D is possibly TRBD1 (5 bases). CDR1 is SGHNT, CDR2 YYREEE, per germline (reference sequence). This CDR3 spans 15 amino acids. The V end was cut by 5 bases, the J end by 1 base, with 10 bases between. The CDR3 sequence: CASRDQGSGANVLTF. The DNA for the CDR3 is TGTGCCAGCAGAGACCAGGGATCTGGGGCCAACGTCCTGACTTTC.